This is a list of T cell receptor beta chains from one sample in a study of T cell repertoires in aging, cancer and after chemotherapy. TCRdb recomputed calls from the multiplex PCR reads with MiXCR, one row per CDR3 protein. Of a few thousand distinct CDR3 sequences in the sample, approximately 42% were seen once. The sequencing sample was made of blood. These receptors originate from a human donor with a blood cancer. Each CDR3 is given with its conserved first and last residue. Each record gives: D gene, J gene, clone size, V gene, CDR3 protein, CDR3 DNA. The D gene is left open where the match is weak. Only part of the rows carry a size: once, few, many, or a class if the clone is expanded.

d_gene: TRBD2; j_gene: TRBJ2-2; abundance: NA; v_gene: TRBV20-1; CDR3aa: CSARASLASTGELFF; CDR3nt: TGCAGTGCTAGAGCCTCACTAGCGTCCACCGGGGAGCTGTTTTTT
d_gene: NA; j_gene: TRBJ2-6; abundance: few; v_gene: TRBV11-2; CDR3aa: CGPNRAAGSGANVLTF; CDR3nt: TGTGGGCCAAACAGGGCTGCGGGCTCTGGGGCCAACGTCCTGACTTTC
d_gene: TRBD1; j_gene: TRBJ2-7; abundance: NA; v_gene: TRBV7-9; CDR3aa: CASSGLRTGIYEQYF; CDR3nt: TGTGCCAGCAGCGGGTTACGGACAGGGATCTACGAGCAGTACTTC
d_gene: NA; j_gene: TRBJ1-4; abundance: NA; v_gene: TRBV6-5; CDR3aa: CASSYSRGSQGEKLFF; CDR3nt: TGTGCCAGCAGTTACTCCAGGGGTTCACAGGGAGAAAAACTGTTTTTT
d_gene: NA; j_gene: TRBJ2-2; abundance: medium-sized; v_gene: TRBV27; CDR3aa: CASSFVTRGTGELFF; CDR3nt: TGTGCCAGCAGTTTTGTGACCCGAGGGACCGGGGAGCTGTTTTTT
d_gene: NA; j_gene: TRBJ1-1; abundance: NA; v_gene: TRBV29-1; CDR3aa: CSVAKGLGTEAFF; CDR3nt: TGCAGCGTTGCAAAGGGTTTGGGAACTGAAGCTTTCTTT
d_gene: TRBD1; j_gene: TRBJ2-3; abundance: medium-sized; v_gene: TRBV6-1; CDR3aa: CASSEGTGHTDTQYF; CDR3nt: TGTGCCAGCAGTGAAGGGACAGGACACACAGATACGCAGTATTTT
d_gene: NA; j_gene: TRBJ2-7; abundance: NA; v_gene: TRBV6-5; CDR3aa: CASTPRGIFTYEQYF; CDR3nt: TGTGCCAGCACCCCCCGGGGGATTTTCACCTACGAGCAGTACTTC
d_gene: NA; j_gene: TRBJ2-7; abundance: few; v_gene: TRBV19; CDR3aa: CASSVFGEQYF; CDR3nt: TGTGCCAGTTCAGTGTTCGGGGAGCAGTACTTC
d_gene: NA; j_gene: TRBJ2-2; abundance: NA; v_gene: TRBV6-4; CDR3aa: CASSKVSNTGELFF; CDR3nt: TGTGCCAGCAGCAAAGTATCGAACACCGGGGAGCTGTTTTTT
d_gene: TRBD2; j_gene: TRBJ2-1; abundance: NA; v_gene: TRBV27; CDR3aa: CASSSIIIQTSGSNEQFF; CDR3nt: TGTGCCAGCAGTTCCATAATAATCCAGACTAGCGGAAGTAATGAGCAGTTCTTC
d_gene: TRBD2; j_gene: TRBJ2-1; abundance: few; v_gene: TRBV10-3; CDR3aa: CAIRSFDGVVAGEHEQFF; CDR3nt: TGTGCCATCAGATCCTTTGATGGGGTGGTAGCGGGAGAACATGAGCAGTTCTTC
d_gene: NA; j_gene: TRBJ2-1; abundance: medium-sized; v_gene: TRBV29-1; CDR3aa: CSVDPNSAIYNEQFF; CDR3nt: TGCAGCGTTGACCCAAACAGCGCCATCTACAATGAGCAGTTCTTC
d_gene: NA; j_gene: TRBJ2-2; abundance: NA; v_gene: TRBV5-4; CDR3aa: CASSFGRLNTGELFF; CDR3nt: TGTGCCAGCAGCTTCGGCAGATTGAACACCGGGGAGCTGTTTTTT
d_gene: NA; j_gene: TRBJ2-1; abundance: NA; v_gene: TRBV12-3/TRBV12-4; CDR3aa: CASKLALDNEQFF; CDR3nt: TGTGCCAGCAAGCTAGCGTTAGACAATGAGCAGTTCTTC
d_gene: NA; j_gene: TRBJ1-4; abundance: few; v_gene: TRBV6-1; CDR3aa: CASKSGDREKLFF; CDR3nt: TGTGCCAGCAAATCGGGGGATAGGGAAAAACTGTTTTTT
d_gene: NA; j_gene: TRBJ1-1; abundance: NA; v_gene: TRBV29-1; CDR3aa: CSVSRYTEAFF; CDR3nt: TGCAGCGTTTCTAGGTACACTGAAGCTTTCTTT
d_gene: TRBD1; j_gene: TRBJ2-1; abundance: once; v_gene: TRBV7-2; CDR3aa: CASSLGQGNHNEQFF; CDR3nt: TGTGCCAGCAGCTTAGGACAGGGGAACCACAATGAGCAGTTCTTC
d_gene: TRBD2; j_gene: TRBJ2-1; abundance: NA; v_gene: TRBV27; CDR3aa: CASSTSGINYNEQFF; CDR3nt: TGTGCCAGCAGCACTAGCGGGATTAACTACAATGAGCAGTTCTTC
d_gene: NA; j_gene: TRBJ1-2; abundance: NA; v_gene: TRBV12-3/TRBV12-4; CDR3aa: CASSLYNYYGYTF; CDR3nt: TGTGCCAGCAGTCTATACAACTACTATGGCTACACCTTC
d_gene: NA; j_gene: TRBJ2-5; abundance: NA; v_gene: TRBV27; CDR3aa: CASSLLNSQETQYF; CDR3nt: TGTGCCAGCAGTTTATTAAACAGCCAAGAGACCCAGTACTTC
d_gene: NA; j_gene: TRBJ2-7; abundance: NA; v_gene: TRBV6-5; CDR3aa: CASSFEVWGEQYF; CDR3nt: TGTGCCAGCAGTTTCGAGGTATGGGGCGAGCAGTACTTC
d_gene: TRBD1; j_gene: TRBJ2-7; abundance: NA; v_gene: TRBV20-1; CDR3aa: CSAFGTAYEQYF; CDR3nt: TGCAGTGCTTTTGGGACAGCCTACGAGCAGTACTTC
d_gene: TRBD2; j_gene: TRBJ2-1; abundance: NA; v_gene: TRBV19; CDR3aa: CASSIGLAGVNEQFF; CDR3nt: TGTGCCAGTAGTATAGGACTAGCGGGAGTTAATGAGCAGTTCTTC
d_gene: NA; j_gene: TRBJ1-5; abundance: NA; v_gene: TRBV29-1; CDR3aa: CSVADGILGNQPQHF; CDR3nt: TGCAGCGTCGCAGACGGCATTCTAGGCAATCAGCCCCAGCATTTT
d_gene: TRBD2; j_gene: TRBJ2-1; abundance: medium-sized; v_gene: TRBV15; CDR3aa: CATSRDFSGRAKNEQFF; CDR3nt: TGTGCCACCAGCAGAGACTTCAGCGGGAGGGCAAAGAATGAGCAGTTCTTC
d_gene: TRBD1; j_gene: TRBJ1-1; abundance: NA; v_gene: TRBV19; CDR3aa: CASNEGAQTEAFF; CDR3nt: TGTGCCAGTAATGAGGGGGCGCAGACTGAAGCTTTCTTT
d_gene: NA; j_gene: TRBJ2-7; abundance: medium-sized; v_gene: TRBV19; CDR3aa: CASSISRNYEQYF; CDR3nt: TGTGCCAGTAGTATTTCGCGGAACTACGAGCAGTACTTC
d_gene: TRBD1; j_gene: TRBJ2-7; abundance: large; v_gene: TRBV27; CDR3aa: CASRGQASSYEQYF; CDR3nt: TGTGCCAGCAGGGGACAGGCGAGCTCCTACGAGCAGTACTTC
d_gene: TRBD2; j_gene: TRBJ2-1; abundance: few; v_gene: TRBV20-1; CDR3aa: CSALGLAGGPIF; CDR3nt: TGCAGTGCTCTGGGGTTAGCGGGAGGGCCGATCTTC
d_gene: TRBD1; j_gene: TRBJ1-2; abundance: NA; v_gene: TRBV18; CDR3aa: CASSPKLGTEPWGF; CDR3nt: TGTGCCAGCTCACCAAAGTTGGGGACAGAGCCCTGGGGCTTC
d_gene: NA; j_gene: TRBJ2-7; abundance: NA; v_gene: TRBV27; CDR3aa: CASSPTSLSSYEQYF; CDR3nt: TGTGCCAGCAGCCCTACTAGCTTAAGCTCCTACGAGCAGTACTTC
d_gene: TRBD1; j_gene: TRBJ2-6; abundance: NA; v_gene: TRBV5-4; CDR3aa: CASSTYRGPGANVLTF; CDR3nt: TGTGCCAGCAGCACCTACAGGGGGCCAGGGGCCAACGTCCTGACTTTC
d_gene: NA; j_gene: TRBJ2-3; abundance: few; v_gene: TRBV12-3/TRBV12-4; CDR3aa: CASSIRDTQYF; CDR3nt: TGTGCCAGCAGTATTAGAGATACGCAGTATTTT
d_gene: NA; j_gene: TRBJ2-1; abundance: NA; v_gene: TRBV6-5; CDR3aa: CASSYSGASYNEQFF; CDR3nt: TGTGCCAGCAGTTACTCGGGGGCCTCCTACAATGAGCAGTTCTTC
d_gene: TRBD2; j_gene: TRBJ2-3; abundance: NA; v_gene: TRBV12-3/TRBV12-4; CDR3aa: CASSLAGVIDTQYF; CDR3nt: TGTGCCAGCAGCTTAGCGGGAGTGATAGATACGCAGTATTTT
d_gene: NA; j_gene: TRBJ2-2; abundance: once; v_gene: TRBV7-2; CDR3aa: CASSRQVNTGELFF; CDR3nt: TGTGCCAGCAGCAGACAGGTGAACACCGGGGAGCTGTTTTTT
d_gene: TRBD1; j_gene: TRBJ1-5; abundance: NA; v_gene: TRBV20-1; CDR3aa: CSASPGQGARSNQPQHF; CDR3nt: TGCAGTGCTAGTCCAGGACAGGGGGCCAGGAGCAATCAGCCCCAGCATTTT
d_gene: NA; j_gene: TRBJ1-2; abundance: NA; v_gene: TRBV11-2; CDR3aa: CASSLDWIGYTF; CDR3nt: TGTGCCAGCAGCTTAGATTGGATTGGCTACACCTTC
d_gene: TRBD2; j_gene: TRBJ2-3; abundance: NA; v_gene: TRBV7-9; CDR3aa: CASSSGLAGVIDTQYF; CDR3nt: TGTGCCAGCAGCTCCGGACTAGCGGGAGTGATAGATACGCAGTATTTT
d_gene: NA; j_gene: TRBJ2-5; abundance: few; v_gene: TRBV7-2; CDR3aa: CASSLPGGRQETQYF; CDR3nt: TGTGCCAGCAGTCTGCCAGGGGGGAGGCAAGAGACCCAGTACTTC
d_gene: NA; j_gene: TRBJ2-5; abundance: few; v_gene: TRBV19; CDR3aa: CASSWAGQETQYF; CDR3nt: TGTGCCAGTAGTTGGGCGGGCCAAGAGACCCAGTACTTC
d_gene: NA; j_gene: TRBJ1-4; abundance: NA; v_gene: TRBV19; CDR3aa: CASSIPTGSPNEKLFF; CDR3nt: TGTGCCAGTAGTATCCCGACGGGAAGTCCTAATGAAAAACTGTTTTTT
d_gene: TRBD1; j_gene: TRBJ1-5; abundance: NA; v_gene: TRBV5-1; CDR3aa: CASSLTGGSDQPQHF; CDR3nt: TGCGCCAGCAGCCTCACAGGGGGCAGCGATCAGCCCCAGCATTTT
d_gene: NA; j_gene: TRBJ2-7; abundance: NA; v_gene: TRBV4-3; CDR3aa: CASSPRGPRGDSGVYEQYF; CDR3nt: TGCGCCAGCAGCCCGAGAGGGCCCCGAGGTGATAGCGGAGTCTACGAGCAGTACTTC
d_gene: NA; j_gene: TRBJ2-3; abundance: NA; v_gene: TRBV27; CDR3aa: CASSLWGESTDTQYF; CDR3nt: TGTGCCAGCAGTTTATGGGGGGAGAGCACAGATACGCAGTATTTT
d_gene: TRBD1; j_gene: TRBJ2-7; abundance: NA; v_gene: TRBV14; CDR3aa: CASSQRQGASYEQYF; CDR3nt: TGTGCCAGCAGCCAACGACAGGGGGCCTCCTACGAGCAGTACTTC
d_gene: TRBD1; j_gene: TRBJ2-4; abundance: NA; v_gene: TRBV13; CDR3aa: CASSRGQGGSKNIQYF; CDR3nt: TGTGCCAGCAGCCGGGGACAGGGGGGATCCAAAAACATTCAGTACTTC
d_gene: NA; j_gene: TRBJ2-2; abundance: NA; v_gene: TRBV7-9; CDR3aa: CASSFGSGFYTGELFF; CDR3nt: TGTGCCAGCAGCTTCGGGTCCGGGTTTTATACCGGGGAGCTGTTTTTT